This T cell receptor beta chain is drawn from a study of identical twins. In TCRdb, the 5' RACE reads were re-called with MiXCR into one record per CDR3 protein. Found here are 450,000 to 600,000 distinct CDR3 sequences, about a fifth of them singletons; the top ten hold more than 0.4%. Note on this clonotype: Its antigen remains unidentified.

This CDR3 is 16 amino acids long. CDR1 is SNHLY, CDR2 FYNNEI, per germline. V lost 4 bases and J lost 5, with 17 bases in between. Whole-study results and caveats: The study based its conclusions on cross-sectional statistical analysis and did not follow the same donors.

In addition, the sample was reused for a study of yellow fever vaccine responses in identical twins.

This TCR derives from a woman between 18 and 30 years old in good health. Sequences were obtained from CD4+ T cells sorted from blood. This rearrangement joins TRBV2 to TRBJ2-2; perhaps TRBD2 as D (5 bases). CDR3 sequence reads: CASSVRGQETTGELFF. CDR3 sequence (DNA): TGTGCCAGCAGTGTTCGAGGGCAGGAGACGACCGGGGAGCTGTTTTTT.